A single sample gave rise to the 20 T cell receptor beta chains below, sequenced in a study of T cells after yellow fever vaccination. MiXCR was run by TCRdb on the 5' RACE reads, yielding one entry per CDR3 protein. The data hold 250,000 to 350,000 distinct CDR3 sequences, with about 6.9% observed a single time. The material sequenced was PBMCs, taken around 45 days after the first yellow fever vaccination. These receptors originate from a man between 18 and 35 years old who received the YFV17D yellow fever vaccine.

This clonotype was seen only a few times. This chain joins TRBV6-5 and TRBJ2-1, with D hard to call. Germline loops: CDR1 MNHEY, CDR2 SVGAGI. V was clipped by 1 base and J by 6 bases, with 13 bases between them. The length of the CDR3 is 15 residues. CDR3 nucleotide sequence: TGTGCCAGCAGTTACTGGCGCCCCGCGCTCAATGAGCAGTTCTTC. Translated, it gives CASSYWRPALNEQFF.

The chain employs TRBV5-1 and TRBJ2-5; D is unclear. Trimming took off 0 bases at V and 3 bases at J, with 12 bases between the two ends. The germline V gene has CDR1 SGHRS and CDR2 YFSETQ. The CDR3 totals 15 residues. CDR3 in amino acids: CASSLGQPLKETQYF. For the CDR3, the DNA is TGCGCCAGCAGCTTGGGGCAGCCTCTTAAAGAGACCCAGTACTTC.

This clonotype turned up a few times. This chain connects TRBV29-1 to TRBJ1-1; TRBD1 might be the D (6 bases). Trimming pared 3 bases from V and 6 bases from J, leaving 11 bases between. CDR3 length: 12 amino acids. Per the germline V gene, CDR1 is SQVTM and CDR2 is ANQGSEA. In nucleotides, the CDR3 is TGCAGCGTTGAGATCAGGGGCCCTGAAGCTTTCTTT. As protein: CSVEIRGPEAFF.

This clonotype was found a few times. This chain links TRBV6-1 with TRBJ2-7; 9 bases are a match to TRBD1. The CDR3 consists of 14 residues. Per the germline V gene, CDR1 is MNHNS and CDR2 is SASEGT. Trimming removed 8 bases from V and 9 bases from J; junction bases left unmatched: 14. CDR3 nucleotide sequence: TGTGCCAGCCAAGGCGGGACAGGGTCCTATGTGCAGTACTTC. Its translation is CASQGGTGSYVQYF.

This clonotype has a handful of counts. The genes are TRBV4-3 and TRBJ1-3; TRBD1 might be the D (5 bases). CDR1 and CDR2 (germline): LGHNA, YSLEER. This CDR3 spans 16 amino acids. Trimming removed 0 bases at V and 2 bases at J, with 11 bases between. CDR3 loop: CASSQDPYRPGNTIYF. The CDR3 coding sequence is TGCGCCAGCAGCCAAGATCCGTACAGGCCTGGAAACACCATATATTTT.

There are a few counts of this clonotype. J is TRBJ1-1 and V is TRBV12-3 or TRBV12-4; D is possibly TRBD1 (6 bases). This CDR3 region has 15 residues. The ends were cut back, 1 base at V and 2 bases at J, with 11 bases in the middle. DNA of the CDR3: TGTGCCAGCAGTTTAGTCATAGGGGGTAACACTGAAGCTTTCTTT. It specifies CASSLVIGGNTEAFF.

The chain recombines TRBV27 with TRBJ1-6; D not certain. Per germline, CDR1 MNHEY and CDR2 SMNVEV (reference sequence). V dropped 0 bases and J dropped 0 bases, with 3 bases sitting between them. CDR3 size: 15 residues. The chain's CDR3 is CASSLSVSYNSPLHF. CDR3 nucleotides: TGTGCCAGCAGTTTATCCGTCTCCTATAATTCACCCCTCCACTTT.

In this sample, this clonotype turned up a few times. The CDR3 region is CACGTGGGYTF. For the CDR3, the DNA is TGTGCCTGTGGGACAGGCGGAGGCTACACCTTC. The V call is TRBV30, the J call TRBJ1-2; 8 nucleotides align to TRBD1. Germline lookup yields CDR1 GTSNPN and CDR2 SVGIG (reference sequence). V dropped 6 bases and J dropped 8; count of bases not matched to a gene: 5. The length of the CDR3 is 11 residues.

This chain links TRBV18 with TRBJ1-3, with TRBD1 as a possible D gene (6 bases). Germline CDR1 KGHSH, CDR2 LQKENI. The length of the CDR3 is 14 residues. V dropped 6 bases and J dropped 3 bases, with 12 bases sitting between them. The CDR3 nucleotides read TGTGCCAGCTCCTGGACAGTCCTTGGAAACACCATATATTTT. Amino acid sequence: CASSWTVLGNTIYF.

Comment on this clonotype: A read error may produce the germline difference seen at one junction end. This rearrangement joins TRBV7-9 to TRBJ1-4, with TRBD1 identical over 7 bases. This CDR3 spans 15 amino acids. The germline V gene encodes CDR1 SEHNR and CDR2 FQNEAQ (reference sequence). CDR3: CASIHTGRQGEKPFF. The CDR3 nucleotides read TGTGCCAGCATCCACACCGGACGACAGGGTGAAAAACCGTTTTTT.

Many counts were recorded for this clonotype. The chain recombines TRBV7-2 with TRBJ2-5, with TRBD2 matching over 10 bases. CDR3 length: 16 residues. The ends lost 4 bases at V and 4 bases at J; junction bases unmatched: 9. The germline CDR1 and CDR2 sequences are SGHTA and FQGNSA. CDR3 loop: CASSWLAGGGGETQYF. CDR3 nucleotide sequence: TGTGCCAGCAGCTGGTTAGCGGGGGGAGGGGGAGAGACCCAGTACTTC.

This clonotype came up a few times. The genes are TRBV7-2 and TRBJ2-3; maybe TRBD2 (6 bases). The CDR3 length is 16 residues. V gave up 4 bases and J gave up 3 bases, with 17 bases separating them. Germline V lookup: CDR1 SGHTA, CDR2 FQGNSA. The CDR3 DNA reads TGTGCCAGCAGCTCCACCGGGACCGCGGGGACAGATACGCAGTATTTT. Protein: CASSSTGTAGTDTQYF.

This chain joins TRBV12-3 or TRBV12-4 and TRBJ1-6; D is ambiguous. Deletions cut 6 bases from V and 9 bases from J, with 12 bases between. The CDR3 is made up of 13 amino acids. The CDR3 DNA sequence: TGTGCCAGCAGCCTCCTTGCCGGTTCACCCCTCCACTTT. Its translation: CASSLLAGSPLHF.

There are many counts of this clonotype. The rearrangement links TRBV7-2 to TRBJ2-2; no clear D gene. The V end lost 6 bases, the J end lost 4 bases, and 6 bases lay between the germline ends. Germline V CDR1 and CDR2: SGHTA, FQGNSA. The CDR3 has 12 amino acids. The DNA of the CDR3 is TGTGCCAGCAGATGGGGCACCGGGGAGCTGTTTTTT. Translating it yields CASRWGTGELFF.

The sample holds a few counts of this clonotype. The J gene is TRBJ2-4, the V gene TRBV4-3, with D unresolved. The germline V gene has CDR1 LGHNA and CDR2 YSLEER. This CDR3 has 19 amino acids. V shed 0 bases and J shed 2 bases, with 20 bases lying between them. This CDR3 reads CASSQEIGNRFVPKNIQYF. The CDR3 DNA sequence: TGCGCCAGCAGCCAAGAAATAGGAAATAGGTTTGTCCCCAAAAACATTCAGTACTTC.

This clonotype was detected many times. In nucleotides, the CDR3 is TGCGCCAGCAGCTTGGCAGGGAAGGGCAATCAGCCCCAGCATTTT. Amino acids: CASSLAGKGNQPQHF. This chain links TRBV5-1 with TRBJ1-5; tentatively, D is TRBD1 (5 bases). V lost 0 bases and J lost 2, with 9 bases in between. Germline CDR1 is SGHRS and CDR2 is YFSETQ. The CDR3 runs to 15 residues.

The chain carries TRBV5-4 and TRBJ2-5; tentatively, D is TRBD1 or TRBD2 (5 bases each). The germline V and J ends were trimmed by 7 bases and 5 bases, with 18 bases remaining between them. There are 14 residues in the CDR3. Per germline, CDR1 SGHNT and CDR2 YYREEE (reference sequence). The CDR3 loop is CASRLGGSGETQYF. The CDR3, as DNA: TGTGCCAGCCGGTTAGGAGGTTCAGGGGAGACCCAGTACTTC.

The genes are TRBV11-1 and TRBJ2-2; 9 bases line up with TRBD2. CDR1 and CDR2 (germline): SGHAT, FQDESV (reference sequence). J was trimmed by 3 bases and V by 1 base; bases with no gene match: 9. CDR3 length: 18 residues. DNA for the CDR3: TGTGCCAGCAGCTTAGGAGGCGGGGGGGCATCGGACACCGGGGAGCTGTTTTTT. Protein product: CASSLGGGGASDTGELFF.

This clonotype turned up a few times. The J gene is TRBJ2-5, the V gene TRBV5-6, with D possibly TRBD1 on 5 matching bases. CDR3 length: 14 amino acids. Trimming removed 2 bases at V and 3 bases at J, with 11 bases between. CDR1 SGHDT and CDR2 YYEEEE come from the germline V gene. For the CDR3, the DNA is TGTGCCAGCAGCTTAGGTTGGGGCGAAGAGACCCAGTACTTC. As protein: CASSLGWGEETQYF. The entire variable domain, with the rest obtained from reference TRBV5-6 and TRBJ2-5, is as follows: DAGVTQSPTHLIKTRGQQVTLRCSPKSGHDTVSWYQQALGQGPQFIFQYYEEEERQRGNFPDRFSGHQFPNYSSELNVNALLLGDSALYLCASSLGWGEETQYFGPGTRLLVL.

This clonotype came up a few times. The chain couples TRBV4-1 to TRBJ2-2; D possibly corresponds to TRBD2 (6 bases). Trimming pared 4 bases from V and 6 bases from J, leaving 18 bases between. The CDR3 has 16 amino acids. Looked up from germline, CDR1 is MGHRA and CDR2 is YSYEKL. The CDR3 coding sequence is TGCGCCAGCAGCCCGCCCCTGGGCAGGGAGGCCGGGGAGCTGTTTTTT. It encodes CASSPPLGREAGELFF.